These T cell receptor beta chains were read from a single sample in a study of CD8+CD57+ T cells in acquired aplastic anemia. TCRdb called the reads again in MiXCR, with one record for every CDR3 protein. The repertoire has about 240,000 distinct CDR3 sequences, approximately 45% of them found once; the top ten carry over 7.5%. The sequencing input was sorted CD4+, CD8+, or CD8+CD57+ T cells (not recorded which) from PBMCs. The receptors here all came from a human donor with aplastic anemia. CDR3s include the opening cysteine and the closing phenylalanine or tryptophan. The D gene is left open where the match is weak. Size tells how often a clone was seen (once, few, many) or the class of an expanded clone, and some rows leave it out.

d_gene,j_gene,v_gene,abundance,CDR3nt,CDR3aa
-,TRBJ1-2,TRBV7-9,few,TGTGCCAGCAGCTTCTTCCAGGGATGGGATGGCTACACCTTC,CASSFFQGWDGYTF
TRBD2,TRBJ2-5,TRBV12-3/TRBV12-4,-,TGTGCCAGCAGTTTAATCTTAGCGGGACGCCAAGAGACCCAGTACTTC,CASSLILAGRQETQYF
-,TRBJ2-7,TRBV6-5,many,TGTGCCAGCAGTACCGGACACCCGAGGTTCTACGAGCAGTACTTC,CASSTGHPRFYEQYF
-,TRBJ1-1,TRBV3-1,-,TGTGCCAGCAGCCAAGAAACAATCAGGGTACTGAACACTGAAGCTTTCTTT,CASSQETIRVLNTEAFF
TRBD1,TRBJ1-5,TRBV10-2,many,TGCGCCAGCGGGGACAGGGATAATCAGCCCCAGCATTTT,CASGDRDNQPQHF
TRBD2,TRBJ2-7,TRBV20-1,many,TGCAGTGCTAGAGATCGGAGACTAGCATTAGACGAGCAGTACTTC,CSARDRRLALDEQYF
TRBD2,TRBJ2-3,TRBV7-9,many,TGTGCCAGCACTCCGGCAAGCGGGGCAACAGATACGCAGTATTTT,CASTPASGATDTQYF
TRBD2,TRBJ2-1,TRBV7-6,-,TGTGCCAGCAGCTTAGTCTTAGCGGGGGGGCAGCATGAGCAGTTCTTC,CASSLVLAGGQHEQFF
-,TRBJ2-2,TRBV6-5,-,TGTGCCAGCAGTTACGGACCATCCACCGGGGAGCTGTTTTTT,CASSYGPSTGELFF
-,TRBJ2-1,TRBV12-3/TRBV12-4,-,TGTGCCAGCAGTTCGACCGGGACACGCAAGCAGTTCTTC,CASSSTGTRKQFF
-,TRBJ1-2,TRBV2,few,TGTGCCAGCAGTGGTCTGAGAGGGAGACATGGTTACACCTTC,CASSGLRGRHGYTF
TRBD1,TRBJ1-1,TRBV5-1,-,TGCGCCAGCTCGAGACAGGGGGCTTTCACTGAAGCTTTCTTT,CASSRQGAFTEAFF
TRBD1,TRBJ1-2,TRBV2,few,TGTGCCAGCAGCATCCGGGACAGGGGGCTTGACTATGGCTACACCTTC,CASSIRDRGLDYGYTF
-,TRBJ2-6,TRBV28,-,TGTGCCGGCACCCTAACCCGCTCTGGGGCCAACGTCCTGACTTTC,CAGTLTRSGANVLTF
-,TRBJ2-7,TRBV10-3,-,TGTGCCACCAGTGGTACCAATAGGGAGCAGTACTTC,CATSGTNREQYF
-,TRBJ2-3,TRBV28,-,TGTGCCAGCAGCCGCCGCGGAGGGAGCACAGATACGCAGTATTTT,CASSRRGGSTDTQYF
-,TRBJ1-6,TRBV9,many,TGTGCCAGCAGCCCGACATCGGACACCTATAATTCACCCCTCCACTTT,CASSPTSDTYNSPLHF
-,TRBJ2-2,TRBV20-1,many,TGCAGTGCTAGAGGGGGGACGGACACCGGGGAGCTGTTTTTT,CSARGGTDTGELFF
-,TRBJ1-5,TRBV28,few,TGTGCCAGCAGTTTTCTTAGTAGCAATCAGCCCCAGCATTTT,CASSFLSSNQPQHF
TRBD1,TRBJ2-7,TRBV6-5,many,TGTGCCAGCAGCCCTGGGACAGCCACCTACGAGCAGTACTTC,CASSPGTATYEQYF
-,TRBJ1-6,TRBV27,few,TGTGCCAGCAGTCTGTCCTTCGGGTCCTATAATTCACCCCTCCACTTT,CASSLSFGSYNSPLHF
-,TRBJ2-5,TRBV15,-,TGTGCCACCAGCAGAGTACAGGGTCCGGAGACCCAGTACTTC,CATSRVQGPETQYF
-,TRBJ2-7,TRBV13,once,TGTGCCAGCAGTTTAGACCCCAATGAGCAGTACTTC,CASSLDPNEQYF
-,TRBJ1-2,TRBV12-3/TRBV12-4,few,TGTGCCACCCCAGTTTCTTTATCAGGGGCAGTCTATGGCTACACCTTC,CATPVSLSGAVYGYTF
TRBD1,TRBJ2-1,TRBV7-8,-,TGTGCCAGCAGCTTAGCGTTGGGACAGGGGGGGAATGAGCAGTTCTTC,CASSLALGQGGNEQFF
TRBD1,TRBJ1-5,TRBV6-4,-,TGTGCCAGCAGACGGACAGGTTCCAATCAGCCCCAGCATTTT,CASRRTGSNQPQHF
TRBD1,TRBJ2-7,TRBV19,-,TGTGCCAGTAGTATAGGACAGGGGTGGTGGCAGTACTTC,CASSIGQGWWQYF
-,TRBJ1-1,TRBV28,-,TGTGCCAGCAGTCCTCGGAAGAGGAACACTGAAGCTTTCTTT,CASSPRKRNTEAFF